What follows are 21 T cell receptor beta chains derived from one specimen sequenced in a study of blood T cells in healthy people across ages (dated by TCRdb to the mid-2010s). Library preparation employed 5' RACE. TCRdb records Illumina HiSeq 2500 as the sequencer. A second PCR of about 7 to 12 cycles was run with a J-beta primer mix and a sample-barcoded 5' primer. TCRdb trimmed public reads at Q25 via fastp, called clones via MiXCR and kept in-frame beta chains. Each CDR3 protein gets just one entry, which takes the most common genes and DNA from the rows behind it. In this sample the table shows 1.5 million or so distinct CDR3 sequences, roughly 40% of which occur a single time. The biggest ten clones account for 7% to 9% of the sample. The sequencing sample was made of blood. Receptors originate from a woman aged 18-35 years in good health.

The V call is TRBV7-2, the J call TRBJ2-1, with D perhaps TRBD1 or TRBD2 (5 bases each). Germline V gene sequence: CDR1 SGHTA, CDR2 FQGNSA. V lost 1 base to trimming and J lost 13 bases, with 17 bases between them. CDR3 size: 14 residues. The CDR3 coding sequence is TGTGCCAGCAGCTTAGTAGGGGTTTGGGAGACCCAGTTCTTC. The encoded protein is CASSLVGVWETQFF. The whole variable domain, filled in from reference TRBV7-2 and TRBJ2-1, reads GAGVSQSPSNKVTEKGKDVELRCDPISGHTALYWYRQSLGQGLEFLIYFQGNSAPDKSGLPSDRFSAERTGGSVSTLTIQRTQQEDSAVYLCASSLVGVWETQFFGPGTRLTVL.

This clonotype was counted a few times. The rearrangement uses TRBV2 and TRBJ2-5; the match to TRBD2 covers 9 bases. The length of the CDR3 is 13 residues. The V segment lost 9 bases and the J segment 3 bases; nucleotides outside the gene matches: 5. In germline, CDR1 is SNHLY, CDR2 FYNNEI. As DNA, the CDR3 is TGTGCCAGATCCGGACTAGCGAAAGAGACCCAGTACTTC. Encoded protein: CARSGLAKETQYF.

This chain links TRBV6-5 with TRBJ2-5; D gene uncertain. The CDR3 has 13 residues. Deletions cut 2 bases from V and 6 bases from J, with 10 bases between. Germline V gives CDR1 MNHEY, CDR2 SVGAGI. The CDR3 loop is CASSYGLHQTQYF. The CDR3 DNA reads as TGTGCCAGCAGTTACGGGCTCCACCAGACCCAGTACTTC.

This clonotype was counted between two and nine times. A junction boundary mismatches the germline segment, possibly from a read error. The chain employs TRBV6-1 and TRBJ2-1; 8 bases line up with TRBD2. The CDR3 extends over 17 amino acids. In germline, CDR1 is MNHNS, CDR2 SASEGT. In DNA form, the CDR3 reads TGTGCCAGCAGAGAAGCCCAGCGGGGGTGGTTCTACAATGAGCAGTTCTTC. Translation: CASREAQRGWFYNEQFF.

The chain recombines TRBV5-1 with TRBJ2-3; 8 positions agree with TRBD2. CDR1 and CDR2 (germline): SGHRS, YFSETQ. The CDR3 consists of 15 residues. With 4 bases clipped from V and 2 bases from J, the junction kept 6 bases outside the gene matches. The CDR3 region is CASSAGLVLTDTQYF. The CDR3 DNA follows: TGCGCCAGCAGCGCGGGACTAGTGCTCACAGATACGCAGTATTTT. Looking up the rest from reference TRBV5-1 and TRBJ2-3 gives the full variable domain: KAGVTQTPRYLIKTRGQQVTLSCSPISGHRSVSWYQQTPGQGLQFLFEYFSETQRNKGNFPGRFSGRQFSNSRSEMNVSTLELGDSALYLCASSAGLVLTDTQYFGPGTRLTVL.

This rearrangement joins TRBV18 to TRBJ1-5; the match to TRBD1 covers 7 bases. V lost 2 bases, J lost 0 bases, and 4 bases stayed unmatched. The CDR3 is made up of 16 amino acids. Germline V lookup: CDR1 KGHSH, CDR2 LQKENI. The CDR3 sequence is CASSPGTVYSNQPQHF. CDR3 bases: TGTGCCAGCTCACCAGGGACAGTCTATAGCAATCAGCCCCAGCATTTT.

V is TRBV2 and J is TRBJ1-1, with TRBD1 as a possible D gene (5 bases). The CDR3 is 13 residues long. Germline V CDR1 and CDR2: SNHLY, FYNNEI. Trimming pared 10 bases from V and 0 bases from J, leaving 12 bases between. In DNA, the CDR3 is TGTGCCACTCTCCGAGGGGTGAACACTGAAGCTTTCTTT. Its translation is CATLRGVNTEAFF. The full variable domain, rest sourced from reference TRBV2 and TRBJ1-1, is EPEVTQTPSHQVTQMGQEVILRCVPISNHLYFYWYRQILGQKVEFLVSFYNNEISEKSEIFDDQFSVERPDGSNFTLKIRSTKLEDSAMYFCATLRGVNTEAFFGQGTRLTVV.

The V gene is TRBV5-1, the J gene TRBJ2-3; weak D call: TRBD1 (5 bases). The CDR3 is made up of 17 amino acids. Germline CDR1 reads SGHRS; CDR2 reads YFSETQ. Trimming cost V 5 bases and J 2 bases, with 21 bases left between them. The chain's CDR3 is CASSSAGISTSTDTQYF. Here the CDR3 DNA reads TGCGCCAGCAGTAGTGCAGGGATTTCTACTTCCACAGATACGCAGTATTTT.

This clonotype occurred a few times. The chain uses TRBV29-1 and TRBJ2-1; TRBD1 matches at 11 bases. Germline CDR1 is SQVTM and CDR2 is ANQGSEA. The CDR3 runs to 12 residues. CDR3 nucleotide sequence: TGCACCGGGACAGGGGGCTACAATGAGCAGTTCTTC. Protein sequence: CTGTGGYNEQFF.

This clonotype was seen a handful of times. The V and J genes are TRBV4-2 and TRBJ2-5; 8 bases fit TRBD2. Germline-derived CDR1 and CDR2 are LGHNA and YNFKEQ. J gave up 4 bases and V 1 base, and 17 bases lay outside the gene matches. This CDR3 has 19 residues. Here the CDR3 reads CASSQGQGGLAGLLETQYF. CDR3 DNA: TGTGCCAGCAGCCAAGGTCAAGGGGGGTTAGCGGGGCTACTAGAGACCCAGTACTTC.

This clonotype has only a few counts. V gene TRBV20-1 combines with J gene TRBJ2-1; unclear D gene. The CDR3 extends over 15 amino acids. CDR1 and CDR2 from the germline V gene are DFQATT and SNEGSKA (reference sequence). Trimming shortened V by 6 bases and J by 0 bases, and 15 bases separated the two germline ends. CDR3 nucleotide sequence: TGCAGTGCCATGAGTGGTGTGACCTCCTACAATGAGCAGTTCTTC. Protein: CSAMSGVTSYNEQFF.

The V call is TRBV27, the J call TRBJ2-2; 8 positions match TRBD2. The CDR3 covers 14 residues. Unmatched junction bases numbered 11, after V lost 8 bases and J lost 9 bases. Germline CDR1 reads MNHEY; CDR2 reads SMNVEV (reference sequence). In DNA form, the CDR3 reads TGTGCCAGCGGAGCGGGAGCCCGTGTGTGGGAGCTGTTTTTT. Protein sequence: CASGAGARVWELFF.

This clonotype was counted once. The chain carries TRBV7-2 and TRBJ2-6; the D is unclear. The V gene lost 6 bases and the J gene lost 0 bases, with 15 bases spanning the gap. This CDR3 is built from 17 residues. Germline-derived CDR1 and CDR2 are SGHTA and FQGNSA. This CDR3 reads CASSTSISSSGANVLTF. CDR3 DNA sequence: TGTGCCAGCAGTACGAGTATTTCCAGCTCTGGGGCCAACGTCCTGACTTTC.

This clonotype was seen ten or more times. The rearrangement uses TRBV27 and TRBJ1-2; D gene ambiguous. Trimming cost V 3 bases and J 5 bases, with 10 bases left between them. Germline CDR1 MNHEY, CDR2 SMNVEV (reference sequence). This CDR3 is 13 amino acids long. CDR3 DNA sequence: TGTGCCAGCAGTTTTGGCCCGGGGTATGGCTACACCTTC. This encodes CASSFGPGYGYTF.

The V call is TRBV7-9, the J call TRBJ2-2, with 9 bases that match TRBD1. The ends lost 6 bases at V and 3 bases at J; junction bases unmatched: 5. This CDR3 is 15 amino acids long. The germline CDR1 and CDR2 sequences are SEHNR and FQNEAQ (reference sequence). CDR3 nucleotide sequence: TGTGCCAGCAGACCACAGGGGGCAGACACCGGGGAGCTGTTTTTT. It translates to CASRPQGADTGELFF.

This CDR3 is CASSQDQQPQHF. The CDR3 nucleotides read TGTGCCAGCAGCCAAGACCAGCAGCCCCAGCATTTT. The genes are TRBV3-1 and TRBJ1-5; D unclear. Deletions cut 0 bases from V and 7 bases from J, with 4 bases between. The CDR3 sequence is 12 residues long. In germline, CDR1 is LGHDT, CDR2 YNNKEL (reference sequence).

This clonotype was detected only a few times. This chain uses TRBV5-1 with TRBJ1-2; 7 bases map to TRBD1. Looked up from germline, CDR1 is SGHRS and CDR2 is YFSETQ. This CDR3 has 16 residues. V lost 5 bases to trimming and J lost 2 bases; unmatched junction nucleotides: 12. CDR3 nucleotide sequence: TGCGCCAGCAGACAAGGGGAGGGGGCGCGAAACTATGGCTACACCTTC. Its translation: CASRQGEGARNYGYTF.

The chain combines TRBV9 with TRBJ2-3; D may be TRBD2 (5 bases). V was shortened by 4 bases and J by 3 bases, with 21 bases between the two germline ends. This CDR3 has 17 amino acids. Germline CDR1 is SGDLS and CDR2 is YYNGEE. The CDR3 loop reads CASSPFNGDTVTDTQYF. The CDR3 DNA sequence: TGTGCCAGCAGCCCTTTCAACGGGGATACCGTTACAGATACGCAGTATTTT.

This clonotype was counted a few times. V and J are TRBV2 and TRBJ2-1; D gene uncertain. V lost 8 bases and J lost 5, with 7 bases in between. Germline assignment: CDR1 SNHLY and CDR2 FYNNEI. CDR3 length equals 11 residues. The CDR3 sequence is CASFSNNEQFF. In nucleotides, the CDR3 is TGTGCCAGCTTCTCTAACAATGAGCAGTTCTTC.

This clonotype was observed a few times. V is TRBV7-9 and J is TRBJ2-1; 9 bases are a match to TRBD2. The CDR3 runs 15 residues. CDR1 is SEHNR, CDR2 FQNEAQ, per germline (reference sequence). V shed 2 bases, J shed 8 bases, and the junction held 7 bases outside the gene matches. CDR3 loop: CASSLMASGEDEQFF. CDR3 DNA: TGTGCCAGCAGCTTAATGGCTAGCGGGGAGGATGAGCAGTTCTTC.

This clonotype appeared once. This may be a read error: a much more frequent sequence differs by one nucleotide. The chain has TRBV7-9 and TRBJ1-1, with no clear D. The V gene's germline CDR1 is SEHNR and CDR2 FQNEAQ (reference sequence). Trimming pared 7 bases from V and 1 base from J, leaving 10 bases between. The CDR3 runs to 13 residues. The CDR3 loop reads CASIQVGNTEAFF. CDR3 DNA sequence: TGTGCCAGCATCCAAGTCGGGAACACTGAAGCTTTCTTT.